This TCR beta chain derives from a study of technical replicates of blood from several donors. In the case of this clone: The same CDR3 also results from other DNA sequences found in this sample.

TCRdb's table, derived via immunoSEQ multiplex PCR, lists solely in-frame clones and lacks some. The table lists about 56,000 clones, around 95% of them singletons. Germline-derived CDR1 and CDR2 are SGDLS and YYNGEE. V lost 2 bases and J 3 bases, leaving 9 bases between the germline ends. The CDR3 is made up of 13 amino acids. Input material: PBMCs. This TCR came from a human donor in good health. Some clones in this sample may be carry-over from other donors' samples. The chain couples TRBV9 to TRBJ2-7, with D perhaps TRBD1 (6 bases). The CDR3 region is CASSVGHLYEQYF. The DNA of the CDR3 is TGTGCCAGCAGCGTGGGACACCTCTACGAGCAGTACTTC.